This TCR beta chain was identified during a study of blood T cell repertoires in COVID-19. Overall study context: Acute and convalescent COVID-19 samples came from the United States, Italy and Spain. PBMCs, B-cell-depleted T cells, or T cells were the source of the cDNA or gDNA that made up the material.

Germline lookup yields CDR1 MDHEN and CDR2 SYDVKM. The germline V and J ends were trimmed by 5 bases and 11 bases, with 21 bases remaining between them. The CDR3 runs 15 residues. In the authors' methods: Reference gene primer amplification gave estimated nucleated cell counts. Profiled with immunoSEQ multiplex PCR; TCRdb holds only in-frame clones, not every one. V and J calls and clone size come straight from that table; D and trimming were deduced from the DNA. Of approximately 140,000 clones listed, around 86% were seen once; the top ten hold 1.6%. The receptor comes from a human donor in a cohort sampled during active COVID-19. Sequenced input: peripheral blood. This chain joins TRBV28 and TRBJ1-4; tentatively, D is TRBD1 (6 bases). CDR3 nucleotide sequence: TGTGCCAGCAGTCCCCCCCGACAGGCCGGTTCGAAACTGTTTTTT. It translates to CASSPPRQAGSKLFF.